The 18 T cell receptor beta chains below all came from one sample that was sequenced in a study of blood T cell repertoires in COVID-19. Produced via immunoSEQ multiplex PCR; TCRdb's table is partial and in-frame only. The table includes a few hundred thousand clones, less than 90% detected once. The sample consisted of PBMCs or T cells enriched from blood (not recorded which). The receptors were sampled from a woman in her fifties or sixties who had recovered from COVID-19.

DNA for the CDR3: TGTGCCAGCAGCCGCGGCGGGGGGTCCACAGATACGCAGTATTTT. Its translation is CASSRGGGSTDTQYF. V and J are TRBV7-9 and TRBJ2-3; 8 bases agree with TRBD2. J lost 2 bases, V lost 5 bases, and 6 bases had no gene match. This CDR3 contains 15 residues. Germline lookup yields CDR1 SEHNR and CDR2 FQNEAQ (reference sequence).

The rearrangement links TRBV6-2 or TRBV6-3 to TRBJ2-3, with 12 bases matching TRBD2. The CDR3 is made up of 17 amino acids. In germline, CDR1 is MNHEY, CDR2 SVGEGT. The junction had 10 bases not matched to a gene; V was cut back by 5 bases and J by 4 bases. Here the CDR3 reads CASSGPNRLAGADTQYF. CDR3 nucleotide sequence: TGTGCCAGCAGTGGACCTAATCGACTAGCGGGGGCAGATACGCAGTATTTT.

The chain has TRBV9 and TRBJ1-4, with D possibly TRBD1 on 5 matching bases. This CDR3 spans 14 amino acids. The V and J ends lost 0 bases and 5 bases respectively, with 8 bases between them. Germline V gene lookup returns CDR1 SGDLS and CDR2 YYNGEE. The CDR3, as DNA: TGTGCCAGCAGCGTAGAGGGGCTAAATGAAAAACTGTTTTTT. Its translation: CASSVEGLNEKLFF. The full variable domain, its missing parts supplied by reference TRBV9 and TRBJ1-4, is DSGVTQTPKHLITATGQRVTLRCSPRSGDLSVYWYQQSLDQGLQFLIQYYNGEERAKGNILERFSAQQFPDLHSELNLSSLELGDSALYFCASSVEGLNEKLFFGSGTQLSVL.

V gene TRBV29-1 combines with J gene TRBJ1-2; possible D gene TRBD1, 5 bases. The germline V gene has CDR1 SQVTM and CDR2 ANQGSEA. This CDR3 is built from 12 residues. The V gene lost 6 bases and the J gene lost 2 bases, with 10 bases spanning the gap. CDR3 sequence: CSVWGRNYGYTF. The CDR3 DNA reads as TGCAGCGTGTGGGGGAGGAACTATGGCTACACCTTC.

The V gene is TRBV5-1, the J gene TRBJ2-2; TRBD1 aligns across 9 bases. The CDR3 runs to 17 residues. Germline CDR1 is SGHRS and CDR2 is YFSETQ. The trim removed 3 bases at V and 4 bases at J, leaving 10 bases unmatched. CDR3 nucleotides: TGCGCCAGCAGCTCCACCGGGACAGGGTATGGCACCGGGGAGCTGTTTTTT. Residues: CASSSTGTGYGTGELFF.

The chain links TRBV7-9 to TRBJ2-3; 12 bases are shared with TRBD2. This CDR3 contains 15 residues. Trimming removed 4 bases from V and 4 bases from J; junction bases left unmatched: 3. Germline CDR1 reads SEHNR; CDR2 reads FQNEAQ (reference sequence). CDR3 nucleotides: TGTGCCAGCAGCTCGGGACTAGCGGGTGCAGATACGCAGTATTTT. Encoded protein: CASSSGLAGADTQYF.

The rearrangement joins TRBV19 to TRBJ1-3; 10 nucleotides agree with TRBD1. This CDR3 contains 16 residues. V lost 7 bases and J lost 1; bases outside the gene matches: 7. Germline lookup yields CDR1 LNHDA and CDR2 SQIVND (reference sequence). CDR3 region: CASIGQGVRSGNTIYF. In DNA form, the CDR3 reads TGTGCCAGTATCGGACAGGGGGTTCGTTCTGGAAACACCATATATTTT.

The rearrangement joins TRBV2 to TRBJ2-1; 11 bases agree with TRBD2. In germline, CDR1 is SNHLY, CDR2 FYNNEI. The CDR3 contains 16 residues. V lost 6 bases and J lost 3; bases outside the gene matches: 7. DNA of the CDR3: TGTGCCAGCAGACGTAGCGGGGGGGCCAGCTACAATGAGCAGTTCTTC. This codes for CASRRSGGASYNEQFF.

The V gene is TRBV5-6, the J gene TRBJ2-4; no definite D call. Per germline, CDR1 SGHDT and CDR2 YYEEEE. V lost 0 bases and J 1 base, leaving 11 bases between the germline ends. This CDR3 region has 16 residues. The CDR3 spells CASSLDSILAKNIQYF. CDR3 nucleotides: TGTGCCAGCAGCTTGGACAGCATTCTCGCCAAAAACATTCAGTACTTC.

The chain links TRBV11-2 to TRBJ2-1; 9 nucleotides align to TRBD2. Trimming took 0 bases from V and 15 from J; bases not matched to a gene: 12. The CDR3 covers 15 residues. Germline V gene sequence: CDR1 SGHAT, CDR2 FQNNGV. This chain's CDR3 is CASSLDRVAGAHPFF. The DNA of the CDR3 is TGTGCCAGCAGCTTAGATAGGGTAGCGGGGGCACATCCGTTCTTC.

The chain links TRBV5-5 to TRBJ2-7, with D maybe TRBD1 (5 bases). The CDR3 contains 13 residues. The germline V gene has CDR1 SGHKS and CDR2 YYEKEE (reference sequence). Trimming removed 3 bases from V and 2 bases from J, with 9 bases in between. The CDR3 bases are TGTGCCAGCAGCTGGACACACACCTACGAGCAGTACTTC. Residues: CASSWTHTYEQYF. Complete variable domain (other parts from reference TRBV5-5 and TRBJ2-7): DAGVTQSPTHLIKTRGQQVTLRCSPISGHKSVSWYQQVLGQGPQFIFQYYEKEERGRGNFPDRFSARQFPNYSSELNVNALLLGDSALYLCASSWTHTYEQYFGPGTRLTVT.

V usage is TRBV20-1 and J usage is TRBJ1-1; D unclear. CDR1 and CDR2 (germline): DFQATT, SNEGSKA (reference sequence). Trimming pared 5 bases from V and 5 bases from J, leaving 9 bases between. This CDR3 comprises 11 residues. CDR3 in DNA: TGCAGTGCTCCCTGGGAGACTGAAGCTTTCTTT. Its translation: CSAPWETEAFF.

The genes are TRBV7-6 and TRBJ2-3, with a weak D call TRBD1 (6 bases). CDR1 is SGHVS and CDR2 is FNYEAQ in the germline V gene. The CDR3 covers 13 residues. Trimming left V 5 bases short and J 6 bases short, with 12 bases between. The CDR3 here is CASSGYRADTQYF. The DNA for the CDR3 is TGTGCCAGCAGCGGATACAGGGCGGATACGCAGTATTTT.

The V call is TRBV29-1, the J call TRBJ1-1, with 7 bases matching TRBD1. In germline, CDR1 is SQVTM, CDR2 ANQGSEA. This CDR3 spans 12 amino acids. The J segment lost 1 base and the V segment lost 7 bases, leaving 3 bases of the junction unmatched. In DNA, the CDR3 is TGCAGCGCTAACAGGGGGAACACTGAAGCTTTCTTT. Translated: CSANRGNTEAFF.

CDR3 DNA: TGTGCCAGCACCCCGGGAGGCTGGAACACTGAAGCTTTCTTT. The encoded protein is CASTPGGWNTEAFF. The chain couples TRBV7-8 to TRBJ1-1; D gene uncertain. Trimming shortened V by 7 bases and J by 1 base, and 13 bases separated the two germline ends. Germline assignment: CDR1 SGHVS and CDR2 FQNEAQ. CDR3 length: 14 amino acids. The whole variable domain, remainder taken from reference TRBV7-8 and TRBJ1-1, is GAGVSQSPRYKVAKRGQDVALRCDPISGHVSLFWYQQALGQGPEFLTYFQNEAQLDKSGLPSDRFFAERPEGSVSTLKIQRTQQEDSAVYLCASTPGGWNTEAFFGQGTRLTVV.

The rearrangement uses TRBV19 and TRBJ1-5; D remains unclear. With 5 bases removed from V and 8 bases from J, the gap between germline ends came to 16 bases. Germline V gene data show CDR1 as LNHDA and CDR2 as SQIVND (reference sequence). CDR3 length equals 14 residues. CDR3 in DNA: TGTGCCAGTAGTCCCACGGGGTGGGGTGAGCCCCAGCATTTT. As protein: CASSPTGWGEPQHF.

The chain couples TRBV3-1 (or the pseudogene TRBV3-2) to TRBJ2-3, with a tentative D call TRBD2 (6 bases). Per germline, CDR1 LGHDT and CDR2 YNNKEL (reference sequence). Trimming shortened V by 1 base and J by 8 bases, and 16 bases separated the two germline ends. The CDR3 extends over 15 amino acids. In nucleotides, the CDR3 is TGTGCCAGCAGCCAAGGGGAACGGGGGAGGAGTACGCAGTATTTT. Encoded protein: CASSQGERGRSTQYF.

CDR3: CASIPSGLGNTIYF. The CDR3 nucleotides read TGTGCCAGTATCCCATCGGGACTGGGAAACACCATATATTTT. The chain joins TRBV19 to TRBJ1-3; D perhaps matches TRBD1 (5 bases). This CDR3 is 14 amino acids long. Trimming shortened V by 7 bases and J by 4 bases, and 14 bases separated the two germline ends. Germline CDR1 and CDR2: LNHDA and SQIVND (reference sequence).